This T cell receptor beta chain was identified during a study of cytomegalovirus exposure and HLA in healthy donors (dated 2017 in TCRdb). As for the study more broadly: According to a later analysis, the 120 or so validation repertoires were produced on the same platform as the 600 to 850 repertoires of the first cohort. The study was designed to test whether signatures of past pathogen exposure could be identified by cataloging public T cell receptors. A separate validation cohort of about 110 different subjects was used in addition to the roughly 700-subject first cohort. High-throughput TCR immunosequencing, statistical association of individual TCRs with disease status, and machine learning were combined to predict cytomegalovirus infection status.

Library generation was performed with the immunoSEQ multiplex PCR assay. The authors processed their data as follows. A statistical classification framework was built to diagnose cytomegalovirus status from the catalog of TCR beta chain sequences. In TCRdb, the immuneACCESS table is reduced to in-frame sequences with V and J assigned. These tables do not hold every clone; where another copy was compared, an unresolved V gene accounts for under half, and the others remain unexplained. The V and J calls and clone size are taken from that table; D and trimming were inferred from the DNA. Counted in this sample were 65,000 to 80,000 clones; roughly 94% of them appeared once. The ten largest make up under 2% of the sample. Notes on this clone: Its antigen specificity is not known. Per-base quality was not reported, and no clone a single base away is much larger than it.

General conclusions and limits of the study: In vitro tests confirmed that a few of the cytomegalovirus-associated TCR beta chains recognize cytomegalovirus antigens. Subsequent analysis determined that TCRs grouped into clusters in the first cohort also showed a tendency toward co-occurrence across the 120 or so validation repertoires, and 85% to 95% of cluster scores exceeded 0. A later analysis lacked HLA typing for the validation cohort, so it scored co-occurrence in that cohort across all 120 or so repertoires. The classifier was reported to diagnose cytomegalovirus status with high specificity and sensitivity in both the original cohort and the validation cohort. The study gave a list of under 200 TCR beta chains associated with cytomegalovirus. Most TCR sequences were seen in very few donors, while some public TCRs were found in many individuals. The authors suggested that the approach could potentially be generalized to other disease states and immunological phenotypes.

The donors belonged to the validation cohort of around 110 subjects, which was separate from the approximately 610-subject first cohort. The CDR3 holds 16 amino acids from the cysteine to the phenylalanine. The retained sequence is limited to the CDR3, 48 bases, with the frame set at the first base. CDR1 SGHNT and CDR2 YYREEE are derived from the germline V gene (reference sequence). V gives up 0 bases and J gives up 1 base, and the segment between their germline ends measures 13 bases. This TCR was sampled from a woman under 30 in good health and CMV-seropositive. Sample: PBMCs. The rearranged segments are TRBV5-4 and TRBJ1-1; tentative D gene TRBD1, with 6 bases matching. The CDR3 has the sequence CASSLGPQGTNTEAFF. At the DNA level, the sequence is TGTGCCAGCAGCTTGGGACCTCAGGGGACGAACACTGAAGCTTTCTTT. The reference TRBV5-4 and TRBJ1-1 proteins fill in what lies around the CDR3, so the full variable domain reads ETGVTQSPTHLIKTRGQQVTLRCSSQSGHNTVSWYQQALGQGPQFIFQYYREEENGRGNFPPRFSGLQFPNYSSELNVNALELDDSALYLCASSLGPQGTNTEAFFGQGTRLTVV.